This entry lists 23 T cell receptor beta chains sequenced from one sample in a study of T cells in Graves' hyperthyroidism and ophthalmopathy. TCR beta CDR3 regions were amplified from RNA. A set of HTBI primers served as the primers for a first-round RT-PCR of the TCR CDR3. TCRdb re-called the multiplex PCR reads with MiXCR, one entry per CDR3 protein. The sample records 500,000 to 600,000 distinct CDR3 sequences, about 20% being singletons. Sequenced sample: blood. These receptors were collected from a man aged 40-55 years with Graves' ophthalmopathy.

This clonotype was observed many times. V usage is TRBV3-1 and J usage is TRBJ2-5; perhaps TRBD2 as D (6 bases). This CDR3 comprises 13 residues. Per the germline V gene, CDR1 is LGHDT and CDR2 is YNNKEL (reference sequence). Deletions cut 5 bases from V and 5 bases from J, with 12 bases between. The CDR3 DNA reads TGTGCCAGCAGCGTCGGAGGGCGGGAGACCCAGTACTTC. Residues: CASSVGGRETQYF.

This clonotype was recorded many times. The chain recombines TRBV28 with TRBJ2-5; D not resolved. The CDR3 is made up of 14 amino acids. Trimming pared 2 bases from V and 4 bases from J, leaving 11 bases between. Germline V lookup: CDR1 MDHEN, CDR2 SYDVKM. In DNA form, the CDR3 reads TGTGCCAGCAGTTTAGTGGGGATCCCAGAGACCCAGTACTTC. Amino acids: CASSLVGIPETQYF. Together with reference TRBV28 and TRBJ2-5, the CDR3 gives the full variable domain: DVKVTQSSRYLVKRTGEKVFLECVQDMDHENMFWYRQDPGLGLRLIYFSYDVKMKEKGDIPEGYSVSREKKERFSLILESASTNQTSMYLCASSLVGIPETQYFGPGTRLLVL.

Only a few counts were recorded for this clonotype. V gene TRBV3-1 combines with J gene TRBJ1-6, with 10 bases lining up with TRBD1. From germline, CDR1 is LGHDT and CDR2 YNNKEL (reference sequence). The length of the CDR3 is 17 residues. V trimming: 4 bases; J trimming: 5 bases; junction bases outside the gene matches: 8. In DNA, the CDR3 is TGTGCCAGCAGCCTAGGACAGGGGGGAACCCATAATTCACCCCTCCACTTT. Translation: CASSLGQGGTHNSPLHF.

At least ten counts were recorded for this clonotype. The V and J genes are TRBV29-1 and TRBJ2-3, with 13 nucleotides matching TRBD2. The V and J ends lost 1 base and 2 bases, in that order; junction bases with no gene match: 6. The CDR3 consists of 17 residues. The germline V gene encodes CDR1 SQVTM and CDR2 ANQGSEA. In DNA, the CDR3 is TGCAGCGTTGAAGGTACTAGCGGGAGGGCCACCACAGATACGCAGTATTTT. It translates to CSVEGTSGRATTDTQYF.

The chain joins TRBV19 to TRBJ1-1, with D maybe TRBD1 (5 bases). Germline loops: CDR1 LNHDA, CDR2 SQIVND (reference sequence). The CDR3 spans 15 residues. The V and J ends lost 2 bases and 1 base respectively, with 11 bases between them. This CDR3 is CASSIKGSANTEAFF. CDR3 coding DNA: TGTGCCAGTAGTATAAAGGGGTCGGCGAACACTGAAGCTTTCTTT. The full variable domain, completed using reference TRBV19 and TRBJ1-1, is DGGITQSPKYLFRKEGQNVTLSCEQNLNHDAMYWYRQDPGQGLRLIYYSQIVNDFQKGDIAEGYSVSREKKESFPLTVTSAQKNPTAFYLCASSIKGSANTEAFFGQGTRLTVV.

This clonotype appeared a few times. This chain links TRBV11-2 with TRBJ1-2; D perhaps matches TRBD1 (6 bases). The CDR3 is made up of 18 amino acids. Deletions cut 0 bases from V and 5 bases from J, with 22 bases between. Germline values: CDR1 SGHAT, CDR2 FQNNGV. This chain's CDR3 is CASSLEERGAVGFYGYTF. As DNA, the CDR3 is TGTGCCAGCAGCTTAGAGGAGCGGGGGGCTGTTGGATTTTATGGCTACACCTTC.

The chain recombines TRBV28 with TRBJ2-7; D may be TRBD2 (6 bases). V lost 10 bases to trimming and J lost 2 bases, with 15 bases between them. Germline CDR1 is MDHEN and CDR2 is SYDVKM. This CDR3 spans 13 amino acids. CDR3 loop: CATLSGVPYEQYF. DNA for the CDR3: TGTGCCACCCTATCGGGGGTGCCCTACGAGCAGTACTTC.

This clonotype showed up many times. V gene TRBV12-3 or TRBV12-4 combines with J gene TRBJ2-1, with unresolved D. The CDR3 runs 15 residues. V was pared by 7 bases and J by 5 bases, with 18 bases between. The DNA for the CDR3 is TGTGCCAGCACCCTGGAGCTTCCCCGGCACAATGAGCAGTTCTTC. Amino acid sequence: CASTLELPRHNEQFF.

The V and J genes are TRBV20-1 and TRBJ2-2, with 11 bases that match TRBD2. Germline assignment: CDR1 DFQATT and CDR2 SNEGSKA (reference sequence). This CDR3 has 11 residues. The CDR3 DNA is TGCGCTAGCGGGAGGACCGGGGAGCTGTTTTTT. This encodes CASGRTGELFF.

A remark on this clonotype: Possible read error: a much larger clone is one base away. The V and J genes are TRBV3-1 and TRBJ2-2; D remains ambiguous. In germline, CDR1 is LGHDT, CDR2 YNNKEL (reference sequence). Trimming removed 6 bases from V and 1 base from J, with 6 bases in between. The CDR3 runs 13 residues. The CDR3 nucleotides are TGTGCCAGCAGATTAGTGAACACCGGGGAGCTGTTTTTT. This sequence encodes CASRLVNTGELFF.

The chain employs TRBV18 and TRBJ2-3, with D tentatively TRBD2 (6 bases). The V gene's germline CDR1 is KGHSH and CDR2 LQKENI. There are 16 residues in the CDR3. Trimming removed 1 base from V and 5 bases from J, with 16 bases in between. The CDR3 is CASSPQGPGSVDTQYF. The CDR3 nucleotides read TGTGCCAGCTCACCACAAGGGCCCGGGAGCGTAGATACGCAGTATTTT.

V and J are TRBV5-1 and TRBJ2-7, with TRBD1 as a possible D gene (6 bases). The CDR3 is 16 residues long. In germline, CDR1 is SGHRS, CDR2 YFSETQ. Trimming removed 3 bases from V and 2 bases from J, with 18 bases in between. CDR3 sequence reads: CASSSPFRDTAYEQYF. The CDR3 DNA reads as TGCGCCAGCAGCTCCCCTTTCCGGGACACAGCCTACGAGCAGTACTTC.

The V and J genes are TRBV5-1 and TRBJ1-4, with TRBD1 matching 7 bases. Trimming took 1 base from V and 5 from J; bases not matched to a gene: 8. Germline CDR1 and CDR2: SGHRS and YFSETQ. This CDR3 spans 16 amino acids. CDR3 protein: CASSLSGGGQNEKLFF. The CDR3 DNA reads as TGCGCCAGCAGCTTGAGCGGAGGGGGCCAAAATGAAAAACTGTTTTTT.

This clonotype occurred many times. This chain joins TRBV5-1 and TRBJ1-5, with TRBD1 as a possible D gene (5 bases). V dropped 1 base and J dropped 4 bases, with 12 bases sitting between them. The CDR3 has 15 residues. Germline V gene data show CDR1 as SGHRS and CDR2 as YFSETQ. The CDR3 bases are TGCGCCAGCAGCTTGAGAGGGGTGGAAAATCAGCCCCAGCATTTT. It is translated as CASSLRGVENQPQHF.

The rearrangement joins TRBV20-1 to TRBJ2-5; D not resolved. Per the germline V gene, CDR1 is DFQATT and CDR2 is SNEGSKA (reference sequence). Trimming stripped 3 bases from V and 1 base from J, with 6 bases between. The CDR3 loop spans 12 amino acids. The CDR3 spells CSASGFQETQYF. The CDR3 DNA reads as TGCAGTGCTAGCGGTTTCCAAGAGACCCAGTACTTC.

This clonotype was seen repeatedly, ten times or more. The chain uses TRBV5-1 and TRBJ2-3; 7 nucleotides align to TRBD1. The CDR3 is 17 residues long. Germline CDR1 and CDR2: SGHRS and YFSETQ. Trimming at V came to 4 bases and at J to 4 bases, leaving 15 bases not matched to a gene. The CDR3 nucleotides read TGCGCCAGCAGCCCATGGGACAGCCGGACGACCGCAGATACGCAGTATTTT. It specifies CASSPWDSRTTADTQYF.

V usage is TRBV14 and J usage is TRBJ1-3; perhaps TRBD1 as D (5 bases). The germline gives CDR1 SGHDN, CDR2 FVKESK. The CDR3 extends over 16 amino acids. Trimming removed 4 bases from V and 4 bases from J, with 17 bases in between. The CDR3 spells CASSPSTASFGNTIYF. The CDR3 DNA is TGTGCCAGCAGCCCGTCGACAGCGTCCTTCGGAAACACCATATATTTT.

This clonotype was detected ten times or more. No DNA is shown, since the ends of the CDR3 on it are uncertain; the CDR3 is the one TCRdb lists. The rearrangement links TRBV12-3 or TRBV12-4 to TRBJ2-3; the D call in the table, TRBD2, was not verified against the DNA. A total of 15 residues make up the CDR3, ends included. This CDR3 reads CASSSSDFSTDTQYF.

CDR3 nucleotides: TGTGCCAGCGGGTCCGGGGCCCGTAATGAAAAACTGTTTTTT. Translation: CASGSGARNEKLFF. This chain links TRBV6-2 or TRBV6-3 with TRBJ1-4, with D possibly being TRBD1 (5 bases). Germline assignment: CDR1 MNHEY and CDR2 SVGEGT. Trimming removed 8 bases at V and 4 bases at J, with 14 bases between. The CDR3 length is 14 residues.

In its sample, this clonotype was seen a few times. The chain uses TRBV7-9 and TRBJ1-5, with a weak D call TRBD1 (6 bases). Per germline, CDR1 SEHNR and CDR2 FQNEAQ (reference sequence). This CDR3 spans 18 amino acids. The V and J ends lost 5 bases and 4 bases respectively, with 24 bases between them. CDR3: CASSAHSGDRGPNQPQHF. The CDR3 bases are TGTGCCAGCAGCGCGCATTCAGGGGATCGAGGACCTAATCAGCCCCAGCATTTT.

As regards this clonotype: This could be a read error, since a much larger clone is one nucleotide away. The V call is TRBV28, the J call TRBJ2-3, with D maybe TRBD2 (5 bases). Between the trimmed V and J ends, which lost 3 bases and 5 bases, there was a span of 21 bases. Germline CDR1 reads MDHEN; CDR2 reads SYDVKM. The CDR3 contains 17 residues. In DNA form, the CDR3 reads TGTGCCAGCAGTTTCCATGCGAGAGGGCCGGGATTAGATACGCAGTATTTT. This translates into CASSFHARGPGLDTQYF.

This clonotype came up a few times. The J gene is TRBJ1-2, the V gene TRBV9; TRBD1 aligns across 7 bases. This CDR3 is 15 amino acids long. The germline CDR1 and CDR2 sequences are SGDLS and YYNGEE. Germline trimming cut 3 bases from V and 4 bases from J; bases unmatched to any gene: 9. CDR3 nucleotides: TGTGCCAGCAGCGGGCCACAGGGGTACCGCTATGGCTACACCTTC. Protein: CASSGPQGYRYGYTF.

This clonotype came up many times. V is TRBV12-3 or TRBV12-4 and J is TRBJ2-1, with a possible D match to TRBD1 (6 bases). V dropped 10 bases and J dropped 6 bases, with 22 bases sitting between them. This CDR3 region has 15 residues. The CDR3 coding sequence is TGTGCCACTTCCCACCCCCCAGGGGCCATCAATGAGCAGTTCTTC. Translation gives CATSHPPGAINEQFF.